These 6 T cell receptor beta chains originate from one sample sequenced in a study of Ad26.COV2.S vaccination and SARS-CoV-2 variants. Treatment described: roughly 18 received Ad26.COV2.S at low or high dose, single or two shots; about 5 received placebo; per-sample allocation not given. Specimens were obtained on day 63 following the first vaccine or placebo injection. Clones were read by immunoSEQ multiplex PCR, and TCRdb kept only the in-frame ones, dropping some. The table includes fewer than 500,000 clones, 85% to 90% detected once. The sample in question was peripheral blood, obtained in a trial of Ad26.COV2.S vaccine versus placebo. Source of these receptors: a person aged 18 to 59 who received the Ad26.COV2.S COVID-19 vaccine or a placebo.

The gene calls are TRBV9 and TRBJ2-3; D is perhaps TRBD2 (6 bases). Trimming left V 0 bases short and J 3 bases short, with 14 bases between. CDR3 length: 16 residues. Germline values: CDR1 SGDLS, CDR2 YYNGEE. The CDR3 bases are TGTGCCAGCAGCGTAGGGGCGGGACCTGGGACAGATACGCAGTATTTT. Its translation: CASSVGAGPGTDTQYF.

This chain links TRBV27 with TRBJ2-5; no firm D call. The CDR3 extends over 13 amino acids. CDR1 is MNHEY and CDR2 is SMNVEV in the germline V gene (reference sequence). V was cut by 2 bases and J by 3 bases, with 7 bases left in between. CDR3 sequence (DNA): TGTGCCAGCAGTTTAGTGGGTAAAGAGACCCAGTACTTC. It encodes CASSLVGKETQYF.

This chain connects TRBV7-2 to TRBJ2-7, with TRBD2 matching 8 bases. CDR3 length: 16 amino acids. CDR1 is SGHTA and CDR2 is FQGNSA in the germline V gene. J gave up 4 bases and V 4 bases, and 12 bases lay outside the gene matches. CDR3 DNA: TGTGCCAGCAGCTCCCGGGGGGGCGACAGAGTTTACGAGCAGTACTTC. Residues: CASSSRGGDRVYEQYF. The variable domain in full, completed from reference TRBV7-2 and TRBJ2-7, reads GAGVSQSPSNKVTEKGKDVELRCDPISGHTALYWYRQSLGQGLEFLIYFQGNSAPDKSGLPSDRFSAERTGGSVSTLTIQRTQQEDSAVYLCASSSRGGDRVYEQYFGPGTRLTVT.

The V gene is TRBV7-2, the J gene TRBJ2-1; 7 bases are a match to TRBD1. The CDR3 sequence is 16 residues long. Germline loops: CDR1 SGHTA, CDR2 FQGNSA. J gave up 4 bases and V 2 bases, and 8 bases lay outside the gene matches. Here the CDR3 DNA reads TGTGCCAGCAGCTTACAGCCGGGACAGACATACAATGAGCAGTTCTTC. Amino acid sequence: CASSLQPGQTYNEQFF.

This rearrangement joins TRBV5-1 to TRBJ2-5; D is possibly TRBD2 (6 bases). The CDR3 is 16 amino acids. From germline, CDR1 is SGHRS and CDR2 YFSETQ. V was trimmed by 0 bases and J by 4 bases, leaving 16 bases between them. The CDR3 region has the DNA TGCGCCAGCAGCTTGGGCGCCGGGAGTAGCGGAGAGACCCAGTACTTC. Protein: CASSLGAGSSGETQYF.

This chain connects TRBV30 to TRBJ2-5; D perhaps matches TRBD2 (10 bases). The V gene lost 4 bases and the J gene lost 7 bases, with 28 bases spanning the gap. Per germline, CDR1 GTSNPN and CDR2 SVGIG (reference sequence). This CDR3 comprises 17 residues. CDR3: CAWNRDRATGTSVTQYF. CDR3 sequence (DNA): TGTGCCTGGAACCGGGACAGGGCGACCGGGACTAGCGTGACCCAGTACTTC.